The sequence of this T cell receptor (beta chain) was determined in a study of control samples from healthy donors and cancer patients. This clone was counted between two and nine times. Germline CDR1 is SGHTA and CDR2 is FQGNSA. This CDR3 has 15 amino acids. Trimming took off 5 bases at V and 0 bases at J, with 13 bases between the two ends. Produced via immunoSEQ multiplex PCR; TCRdb's table is partial and in-frame only. The sample includes about 97,000 clones, 75% to 90% of them seen just once. Material: blood. V is TRBV7-2 and J is TRBJ1-2; unclear D gene. The origin of this receptor is a man aged 25-45 years in good health. For the CDR3, the DNA is TGTGCCAGCAGCCCTTATTTTACAGCTAACTATGGCTACACCTTC. Protein sequence: CASSPYFTANYGYTF.